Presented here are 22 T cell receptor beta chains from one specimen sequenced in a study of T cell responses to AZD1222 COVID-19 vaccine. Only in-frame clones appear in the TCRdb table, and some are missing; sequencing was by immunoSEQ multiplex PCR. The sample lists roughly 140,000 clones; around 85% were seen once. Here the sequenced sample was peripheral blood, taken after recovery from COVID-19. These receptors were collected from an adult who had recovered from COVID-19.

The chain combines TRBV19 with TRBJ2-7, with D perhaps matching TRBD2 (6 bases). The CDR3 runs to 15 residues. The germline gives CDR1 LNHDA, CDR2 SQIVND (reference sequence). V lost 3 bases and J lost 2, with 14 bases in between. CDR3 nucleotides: TGTGCCAGTAGTATTCTTTCTGGGGAGGCCTACGAGCAGTACTTC. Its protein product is CASSILSGEAYEQYF.

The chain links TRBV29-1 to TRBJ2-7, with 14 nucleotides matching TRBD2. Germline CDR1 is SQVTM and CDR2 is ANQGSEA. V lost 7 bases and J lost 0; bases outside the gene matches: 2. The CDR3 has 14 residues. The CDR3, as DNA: TGCAGCGCCGGGACTAGCGGGAGCTCCTACGAGCAGTACTTC. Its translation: CSAGTSGSSYEQYF.

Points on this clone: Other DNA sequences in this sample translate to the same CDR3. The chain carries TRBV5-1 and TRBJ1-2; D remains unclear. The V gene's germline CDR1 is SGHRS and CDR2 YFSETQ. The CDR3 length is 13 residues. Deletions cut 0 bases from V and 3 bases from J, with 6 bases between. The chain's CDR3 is CASSLGQDYGYTF. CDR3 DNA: TGCGCCAGCAGCTTGGGCCAGGACTATGGCTACACCTTC.

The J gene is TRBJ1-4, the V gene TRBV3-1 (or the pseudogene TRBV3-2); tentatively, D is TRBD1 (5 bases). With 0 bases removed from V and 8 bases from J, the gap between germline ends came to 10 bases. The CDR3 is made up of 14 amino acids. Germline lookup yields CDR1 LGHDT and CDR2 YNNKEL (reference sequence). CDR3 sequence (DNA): TGTGCCAGCAGCCAAGATTTGGGGGGAGAAAAACTGTTTTTT. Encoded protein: CASSQDLGGEKLFF.

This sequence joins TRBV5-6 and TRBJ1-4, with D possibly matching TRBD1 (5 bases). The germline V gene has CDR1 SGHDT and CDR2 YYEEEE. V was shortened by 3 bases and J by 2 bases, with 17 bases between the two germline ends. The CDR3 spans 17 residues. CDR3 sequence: CASSSFVVQVTNEKLFF. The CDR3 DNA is TGTGCCAGCAGCTCTTTCGTGGTACAGGTTACTAATGAAAAACTGTTTTTT.

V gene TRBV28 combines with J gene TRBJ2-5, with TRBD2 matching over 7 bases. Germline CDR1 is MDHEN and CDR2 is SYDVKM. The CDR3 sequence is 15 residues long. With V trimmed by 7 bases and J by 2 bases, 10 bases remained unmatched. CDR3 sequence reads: CASTFLLAPQETQYF. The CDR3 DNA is TGTGCCAGCACCTTCCTACTAGCGCCTCAAGAGACCCAGTACTTC.

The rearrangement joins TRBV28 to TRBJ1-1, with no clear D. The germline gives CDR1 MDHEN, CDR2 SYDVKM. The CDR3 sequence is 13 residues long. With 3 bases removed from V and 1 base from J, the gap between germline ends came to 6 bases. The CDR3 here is CASSFRQNTEAFF. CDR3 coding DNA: TGTGCCAGCAGTTTCCGTCAGAACACTGAAGCTTTCTTT.

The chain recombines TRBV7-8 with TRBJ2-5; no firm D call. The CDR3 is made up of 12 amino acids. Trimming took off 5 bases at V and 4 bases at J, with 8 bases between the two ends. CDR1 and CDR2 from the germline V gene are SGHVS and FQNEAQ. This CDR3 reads CASSPSRETQYF. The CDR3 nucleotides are TGTGCCAGCAGCCCAAGTAGAGAGACCCAGTACTTC.

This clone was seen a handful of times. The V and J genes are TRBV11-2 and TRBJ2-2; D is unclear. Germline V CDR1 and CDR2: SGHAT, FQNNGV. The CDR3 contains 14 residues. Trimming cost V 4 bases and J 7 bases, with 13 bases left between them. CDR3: CASSSGVRGGELFF. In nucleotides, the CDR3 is TGTGCCAGCAGCTCCGGAGTACGAGGCGGGGAGCTGTTTTTT. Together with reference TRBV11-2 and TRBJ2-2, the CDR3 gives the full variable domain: EAGVAQSPRYKIIEKRQSVAFWCNPISGHATLYWYQQILGQGPKLLIQFQNNGVVDDSQLPKDRFSAERLKGVDSTLKIQPAKLEDSAVYLCASSSGVRGGELFFGEGSRLTVL.

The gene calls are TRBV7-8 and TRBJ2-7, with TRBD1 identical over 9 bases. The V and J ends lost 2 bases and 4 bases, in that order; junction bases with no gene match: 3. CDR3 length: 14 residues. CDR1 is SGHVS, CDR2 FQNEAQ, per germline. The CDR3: CASSLLGQGYEQYF. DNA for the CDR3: TGTGCCAGCAGCTTACTGGGACAGGGTTACGAGCAGTACTTC. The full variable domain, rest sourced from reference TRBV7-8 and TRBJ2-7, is GAGVSQSPRYKVAKRGQDVALRCDPISGHVSLFWYQQALGQGPEFLTYFQNEAQLDKSGLPSDRFFAERPEGSVSTLKIQRTQQEDSAVYLCASSLLGQGYEQYFGPGTRLTVT.

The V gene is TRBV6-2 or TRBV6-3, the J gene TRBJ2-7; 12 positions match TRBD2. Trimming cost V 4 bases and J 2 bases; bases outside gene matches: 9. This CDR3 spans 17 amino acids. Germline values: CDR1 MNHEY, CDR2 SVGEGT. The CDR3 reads CASSLETSGRGTYEQYF. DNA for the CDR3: TGTGCCAGCAGTTTGGAGACTAGCGGGAGAGGCACCTACGAGCAGTACTTC.

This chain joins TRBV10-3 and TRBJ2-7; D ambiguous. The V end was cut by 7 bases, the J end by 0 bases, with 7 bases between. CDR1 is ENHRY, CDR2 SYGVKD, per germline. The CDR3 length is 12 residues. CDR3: CAIKAASYEQYF. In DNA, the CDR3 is TGTGCCATCAAAGCAGCCTCCTACGAGCAGTACTTC.

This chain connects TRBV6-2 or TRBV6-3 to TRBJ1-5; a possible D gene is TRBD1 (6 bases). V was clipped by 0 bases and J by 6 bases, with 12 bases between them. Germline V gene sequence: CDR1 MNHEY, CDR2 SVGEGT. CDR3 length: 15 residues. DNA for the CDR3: TGTGCCAGCAGTTACTCCGGACAGCAGGGTCAGCCCCAGCATTTT. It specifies CASSYSGQQGQPQHF.

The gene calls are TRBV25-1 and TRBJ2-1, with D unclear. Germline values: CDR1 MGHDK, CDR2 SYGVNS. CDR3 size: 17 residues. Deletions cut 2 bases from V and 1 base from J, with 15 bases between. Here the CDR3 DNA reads TGTGCCAGCAGTGAAAAGAAGGAAGGTCGTTCCTACAATGAGCAGTTCTTC. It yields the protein CASSEKKEGRSYNEQFF.

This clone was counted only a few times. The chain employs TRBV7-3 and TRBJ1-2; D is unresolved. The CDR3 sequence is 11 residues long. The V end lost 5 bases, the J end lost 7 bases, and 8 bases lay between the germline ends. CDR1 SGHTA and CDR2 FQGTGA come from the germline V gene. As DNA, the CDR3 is TGTGCCAGCAGCCCCCCCCCTGGCTACACCTTC. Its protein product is CASSPPPGYTF.

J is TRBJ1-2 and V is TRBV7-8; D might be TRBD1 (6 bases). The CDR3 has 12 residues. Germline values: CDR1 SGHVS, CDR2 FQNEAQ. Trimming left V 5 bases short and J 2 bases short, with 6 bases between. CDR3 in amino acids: CASSQGNYGYTF. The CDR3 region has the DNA TGTGCCAGCAGCCAGGGGAACTATGGCTACACCTTC.

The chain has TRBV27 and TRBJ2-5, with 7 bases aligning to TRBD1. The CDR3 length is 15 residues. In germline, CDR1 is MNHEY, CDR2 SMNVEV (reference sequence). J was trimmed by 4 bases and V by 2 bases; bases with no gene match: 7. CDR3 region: CASSLNWGQIETQYF. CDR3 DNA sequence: TGTGCCAGCAGTTTAAACTGGGGACAGATAGAGACCCAGTACTTC.

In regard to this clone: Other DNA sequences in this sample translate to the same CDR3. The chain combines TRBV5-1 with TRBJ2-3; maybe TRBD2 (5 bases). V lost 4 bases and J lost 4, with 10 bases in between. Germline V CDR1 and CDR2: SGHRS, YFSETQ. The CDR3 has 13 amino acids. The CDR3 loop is CASSLERADTQYF. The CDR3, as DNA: TGCGCCAGCAGCCTGGAGAGGGCAGATACGCAGTATTTT.

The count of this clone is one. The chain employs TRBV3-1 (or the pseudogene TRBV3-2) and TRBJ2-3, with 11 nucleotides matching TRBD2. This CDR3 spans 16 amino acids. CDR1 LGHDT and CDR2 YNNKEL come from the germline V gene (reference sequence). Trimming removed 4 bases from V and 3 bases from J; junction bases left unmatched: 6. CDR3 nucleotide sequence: TGTGCCAGCAGCCCATTAGCGGGGGGGCTGACAGATACGCAGTATTTT. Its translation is CASSPLAGGLTDTQYF.

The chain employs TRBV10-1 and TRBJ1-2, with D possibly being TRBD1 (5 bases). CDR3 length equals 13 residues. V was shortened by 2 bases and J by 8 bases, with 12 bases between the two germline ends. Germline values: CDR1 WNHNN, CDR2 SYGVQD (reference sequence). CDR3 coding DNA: TGCGCCAGCAGTGAGAGGGCAGGGTTCGGCTACACCTTC. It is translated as CASSERAGFGYTF.

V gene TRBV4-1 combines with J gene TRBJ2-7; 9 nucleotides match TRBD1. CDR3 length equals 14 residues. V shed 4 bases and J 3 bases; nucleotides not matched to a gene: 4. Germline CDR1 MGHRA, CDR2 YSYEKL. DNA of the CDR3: TGCGCCAGCAGCCCTGGGGACAGGGACTACGAGCAGTACTTC. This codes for CASSPGDRDYEQYF.

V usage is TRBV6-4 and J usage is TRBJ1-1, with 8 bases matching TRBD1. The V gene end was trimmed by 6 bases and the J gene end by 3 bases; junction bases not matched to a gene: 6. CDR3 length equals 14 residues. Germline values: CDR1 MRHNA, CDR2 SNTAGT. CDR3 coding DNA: TGTGCCAGCAGCATACAGGGGGGGGACACTGAAGCTTTCTTT. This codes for CASSIQGGDTEAFF.